This T cell receptor (beta chain) was identified in a study of shared clonotypes between healthy human individuals. Naive CD8 cells were CD45RO-negative, positively selected for CCR7, excluding terminally differentiated effector memory CD45RA+ cells. Repertoires were generated with immunoSEQ multiplex PCR, while TCRdb's copy carries only in-frame clones and drops some. The repertoire consists of around 2,000,000 clones, with just under 95% occurring once and the leading ten covering 1.1%. The specimen sequenced was naive CD8+ T cells sorted from blood. The source of this sequence is a man aged 18-30 years in good health.

For the CDR3, the DNA is TGTGCCAGCAGCGCCGACAGGGGCGCAGATACGCAGTATTTT. It specifies CASSADRGADTQYF. The rearrangement joins TRBV9 to TRBJ2-3, with 8 bases that match TRBD1. The V gene's germline CDR1 is SGDLS and CDR2 YYNGEE. CDR3 size: 14 residues. V lost 3 bases and J lost 4; bases outside the gene matches: 4.